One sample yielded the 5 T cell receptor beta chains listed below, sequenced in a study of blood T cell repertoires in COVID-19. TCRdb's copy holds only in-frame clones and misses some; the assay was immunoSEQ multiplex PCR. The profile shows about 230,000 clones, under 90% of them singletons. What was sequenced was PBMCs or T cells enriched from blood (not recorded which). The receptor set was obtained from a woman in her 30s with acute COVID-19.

The CDR3 DNA reads TGCAGCGCCGGGTATAGGGGTGTGAACACTGAAGCTTTCTTT. This codes for CSAGYRGVNTEAFF. The chain has TRBV29-1 and TRBJ1-1, with D possibly matching TRBD1 (5 bases). Trimming cost V 7 bases and J 0 bases, with 15 bases left between them. The CDR3 extends over 14 amino acids. Per the germline V gene, CDR1 is SQVTM and CDR2 is ANQGSEA. The full variable domain, completed using reference TRBV29-1 and TRBJ1-1, is SAVISQKPSRDICQRGTSLTIQCQVDSQVTMMFWYRQQPGQSLTLIATANQGSEATYESGFVIDKFPISRPNLTFSTLTVSNMSPEDSSIYLCSAGYRGVNTEAFFGQGTRLTVV.

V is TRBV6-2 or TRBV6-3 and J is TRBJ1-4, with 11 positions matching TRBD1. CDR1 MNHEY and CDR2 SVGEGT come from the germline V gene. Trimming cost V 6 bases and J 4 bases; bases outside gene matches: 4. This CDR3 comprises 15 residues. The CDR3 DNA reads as TGTGCCAGCAGCCGGACAGGGGGCGGTAATGAAAAACTGTTTTTT. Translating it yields CASSRTGGGNEKLFF.

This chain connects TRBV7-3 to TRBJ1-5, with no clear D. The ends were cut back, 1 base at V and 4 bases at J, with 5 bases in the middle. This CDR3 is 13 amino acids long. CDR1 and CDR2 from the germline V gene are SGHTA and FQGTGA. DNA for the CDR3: TGTGCCAGCAGCTTAAGCAGGAATCAGCCCCAGCATTTT. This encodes CASSLSRNQPQHF.

CDR3 coding DNA: TGTGCCGGCTACACCTTGACAGACCCTTACGAGCAGTACTTC. Its translation: CAGYTLTDPYEQYF. The gene calls are TRBV30 and TRBJ2-7; perhaps TRBD1 as D (5 bases). Germline loops: CDR1 GTSNPN, CDR2 SVGIG (reference sequence). CDR3 length: 14 amino acids. V shed 8 bases and J shed 4 bases, with 21 bases lying between them.

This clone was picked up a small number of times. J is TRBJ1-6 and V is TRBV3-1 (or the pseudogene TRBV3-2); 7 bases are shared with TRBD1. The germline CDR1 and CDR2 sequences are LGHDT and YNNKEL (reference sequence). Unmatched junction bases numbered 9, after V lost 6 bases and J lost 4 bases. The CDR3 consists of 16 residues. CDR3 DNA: TGTGCCAGCAGTATAGCCGGGACAGCTTATAATTCACCCCTCCACTTT. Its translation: CASSIAGTAYNSPLHF.